One sample yielded the 14 T cell receptor beta chains listed below, sequenced in a study of identical twins. TCRdb processed the 5' RACE reads anew with MiXCR; each CDR3 protein has one entry. The table has some 760,000 distinct CDR3 sequences, around a sixth seen once. The same specimen was also included in a second study, on T cells expressing NK-cell markers.

Sample: PBMCs. These TCRs come from a young woman in good health.

The chain uses TRBV15 and TRBJ2-7, with 9 bases matching TRBD1. Germline CDR1 and CDR2: LNHNV and YYDKDF (reference sequence). The CDR3 consists of 15 residues. The V and J ends lost 0 bases and 0 bases, in that order; junction bases with no gene match: 0. CDR3 sequence (DNA): TGTGCCACCAGCAGAGAACAGGGGGCCTCCTACGAGCAGTACTTC. This encodes CATSREQGASYEQYF.

The J gene is TRBJ2-1, the V gene TRBV27; the D gene is possibly TRBD1 (6 bases). This CDR3 spans 13 amino acids. V shed 8 bases and J shed 2 bases, with 10 bases lying between them. Germline V CDR1 and CDR2: MNHEY, SMNVEV (reference sequence). The CDR3 protein is CASGRTAYNEQFF. CDR3 DNA: TGTGCCAGCGGACGGACAGCCTACAATGAGCAGTTCTTC.

The V and J genes are TRBV15 and TRBJ2-3; D possibly corresponds to TRBD1 (6 bases). Germline values: CDR1 LNHNV, CDR2 YYDKDF (reference sequence). The CDR3 totals 15 residues. V shed 2 bases and J shed 5 bases, with 14 bases lying between them. CDR3 in amino acids: CATSRRQERGDTQYF. The CDR3 nucleotides are TGTGCCACCAGCAGAAGACAGGAAAGAGGAGATACGCAGTATTTT.

The chain has TRBV20-1 and TRBJ1-1; the match to TRBD1 covers 7 bases. Per the germline V gene, CDR1 is DFQATT and CDR2 is SNEGSKA (reference sequence). This CDR3 has 13 residues. J was trimmed by 3 bases and V by 5 bases; bases with no gene match: 6. CDR3 region: CSAGTAVDTEAFF. CDR3 bases: TGCAGTGCTGGGACAGCGGTCGACACTGAAGCTTTCTTT.

V usage is TRBV7-7 and J usage is TRBJ2-1; 8 bases match TRBD2. The CDR3 covers 15 residues. J lost 5 bases, V lost 1 base, and 4 bases had no gene match. Germline-derived CDR1 and CDR2 are SSHAT and FNYEAQ (reference sequence). The CDR3 nucleotides read TGTGCCAGCAGCTTAGACGGGAGGGCCCACAATGAGCAGTTCTTC. It encodes CASSLDGRAHNEQFF.

This clonotype has at least ten counts. The rearrangement uses TRBV12-3 or TRBV12-4 and TRBJ2-1; 7 positions match TRBD1. V was pared by 8 bases and J by 7 bases, with 14 bases of the junction left unmatched. This CDR3 comprises 15 residues. DNA for the CDR3: TGTGCCAGCGGGGGATCGACAGGGACGGGAAATGAGCAGTTCTTC. Translating gives CASGGSTGTGNEQFF.

V usage is TRBV12-3 or TRBV12-4 and J usage is TRBJ2-2; the D call may be TRBD1 or TRBD2 (5 bases each). This CDR3 has 16 residues. Trimming cost V 6 bases and J 0 bases, with 14 bases left between them. The CDR3 DNA sequence: TGTGCCAGCAGCGGGACGGCCTATGCGAACACCGGGGAGCTGTTTTTT. Protein product: CASSGTAYANTGELFF.

This clonotype was seen more than once but under ten times. The V and J genes are TRBV20-1 and TRBJ2-7; D is unresolved. V was shortened by 0 bases and J by 6 bases, with 12 bases between the two germline ends. The CDR3 contains 13 residues. Germline V gene lookup returns CDR1 DFQATT and CDR2 SNEGSKA (reference sequence). In DNA, the CDR3 is TGCAGTGCTAGAGACGCCTTGTGGGGCGAGCAGTACTTC. Its protein is CSARDALWGEQYF.

V is TRBV19 and J is TRBJ2-2; possible D gene TRBD1, 6 bases. The germline V and J ends were trimmed by 5 bases and 6 bases, with 16 bases remaining between them. The germline V gene encodes CDR1 LNHDA and CDR2 SQIVND (reference sequence). The CDR3 totals 15 residues. In DNA form, the CDR3 reads TGTGCCAGTAGTCGTTGGACAGCGCCCGCCGGGGAGCTGTTTTTT. It specifies CASSRWTAPAGELFF.

This clonotype came up many times. V gene TRBV12-3 or TRBV12-4 combines with J gene TRBJ2-2; D is unclear. The CDR3 consists of 13 residues. The V gene lost 5 bases and the J gene lost 2 bases, with 6 bases spanning the gap. Written as DNA, the CDR3 is TGTGCCAGCAGTCACCTCAACACCGGGGAGCTGTTTTTT. It specifies CASSHLNTGELFF.

This clonotype showed up just a few times. The V call is TRBV12-3 or TRBV12-4, the J call TRBJ1-2; no definite D call. V was trimmed by 3 bases and J by 11 bases, leaving 19 bases between them. The CDR3 is 14 residues long. CDR3 sequence reads: CASSLGFAASGYTF. Here the CDR3 DNA reads TGTGCCAGCAGTTTGGGTTTTGCCGCCTCGGGGTACACCTTC.

This clonotype has a count of ten or more. The chain is built from TRBV20-1 and TRBJ2-5; D may be TRBD2 (6 bases). The CDR3 extends over 14 amino acids. Trimming left V 3 bases short and J 2 bases short, with 13 bases between. In germline, CDR1 is DFQATT, CDR2 SNEGSKA (reference sequence). The CDR3 nucleotides are TGCAGTGCTAGTCCCATCGGGGGACAAGAGACCCAGTACTTC. Translating gives CSASPIGGQETQYF.

V gene TRBV28 combines with J gene TRBJ2-1; 8 bases match TRBD2. Unmatched junction bases numbered 12, after V lost 5 bases and J lost 0 bases. The CDR3 length is 18 residues. Germline CDR1 and CDR2: MDHEN and SYDVKM. CDR3 nucleotide sequence: TGTGCCAGCAGTACCATAGCGGGACCGAGGGGCTCCTACAATGAGCAGTTCTTC. As protein: CASSTIAGPRGSYNEQFF.

The chain is built from TRBV5-6 and TRBJ2-3; D gene unclear. The CDR3 is 13 amino acids. V lost 0 bases and J lost 2, with 4 bases in between. Germline V gene lookup returns CDR1 SGHDT and CDR2 YYEEEE. The CDR3 sequence is CASSLVTTDTQYF. CDR3 coding DNA: TGTGCCAGCAGCTTGGTGACCACAGATACGCAGTATTTT.